This T cell receptor (beta chain) is drawn from a study of blood T cells in healthy people across ages. This clonotype was seen a handful of times. Germline loops: CDR1 LNHNV, CDR2 YYDKDF (reference sequence). With 0 bases clipped from V and 4 bases from J, the junction kept 9 bases outside the gene matches. The CDR3 has 17 residues. A second PCR, run for about 7 to 12 cycles, used a sample-barcoded 5' primer plus a J-beta primer mix. TCRdb re-called the 5' RACE reads with MiXCR, one entry per CDR3 protein. The data show fewer than 2,000,000 distinct CDR3 sequences, with roughly 43% seen just once and around 23% held by the top ten.

The chain uses TRBV15 and TRBJ1-5, with TRBD1 matching 7 bases. Sequencing used blood. This receptor was obtained from a human donor in good health. The CDR3 region has the DNA TGTGCCACCAGCAGAGATAGACAGGGAGTGGGGAATCAGCCCCAGCATTTT. This gives the protein CATSRDRQGVGNQPQHF.